This is a list of T cell receptor beta chains from one sample in a study of cytomegalovirus exposure and HLA in healthy donors. Sequenced by immunoSEQ multiplex PCR; TCRdb stores in-frame clones only, minus some. The data contain about 160,000 clones, around 79% of them singletons. Sequencing used PBMCs. These receptors were collected from a human donor in good health. The CDR3 runs from the conserved cysteine through the conserved F or W. The order of the fields is V gene, D gene, J gene, clone size, CDR3 DNA, CDR3 protein. D genes are given only for firm matches. Where a row states a size, it is once, few, many or the class of an expanded clone; other rows omit it.

V gene: TRBV5-1
D gene: TRBD2
J gene: TRBJ2-1
clone size: NA
CDR3 DNA: TGCGCCAGCAGCTTCTTCTCGAGCGGGAGAAGTGTTAATGAGCAGTTCTTC
CDR3 protein: CASSFFSSGRSVNEQFF

V gene: TRBV11-2
D gene: TRBD2
J gene: TRBJ2-1
clone size: NA
CDR3 DNA: TGTGCCAGCAGCAGTACCACGGGGGGGTTTGAGCAGTTCTTC
CDR3 protein: CASSSTTGGFEQFF

V gene: TRBV5-5
D gene: TRBD1
J gene: TRBJ2-7
clone size: NA
CDR3 DNA: TGTGCCAGCAGCTTGGGACAGGGGAACCACGAGCAGTACTTC
CDR3 protein: CASSLGQGNHEQYF

V gene: TRBV10-3
D gene: TRBD2
J gene: TRBJ2-5
clone size: NA
CDR3 DNA: TGTGCCAGCCGAGCGGGGGGCGCCTTAGAGACCCAGTACTTC
CDR3 protein: CASRAGGALETQYF

V gene: TRBV27
D gene: TRBD2
J gene: TRBJ2-1
clone size: NA
CDR3 DNA: TGTGCCAGCATCGGGGGGATCAATGAGCAGTTCTTC
CDR3 protein: CASIGGINEQFF

V gene: TRBV5-1
D gene: TRBD1
J gene: TRBJ1-1
clone size: NA
CDR3 DNA: TGCGCCAGCAGCGGACAGGGCCAGGAAGCTTTCTTT
CDR3 protein: CASSGQGQEAFF

V gene: TRBV13
D gene: TRBD1
J gene: TRBJ2-5
clone size: NA
CDR3 DNA: TGTGCCAGCAGCTTAGTGTTTCGGACAGGGGAAGAGACCCAGTACTTC
CDR3 protein: CASSLVFRTGEETQYF

V gene: TRBV5-6
D gene: NA
J gene: TRBJ2-5
clone size: NA
CDR3 DNA: TGTGCCAGCAGCTTTTATCAAGCCGAAGAGACCCAGTACTTC
CDR3 protein: CASSFYQAEETQYF

V gene: TRBV6-1
D gene: TRBD1
J gene: TRBJ1-2
clone size: NA
CDR3 DNA: TGTGCCAGCAGTCCCCAGGACAGGGCCTCTGGCTACACCTTC
CDR3 protein: CASSPQDRASGYTF

V gene: TRBV15
D gene: TRBD2
J gene: TRBJ2-3
clone size: NA
CDR3 DNA: TGTGCCACCAGCCTCCTAGCGGGAGGTTCCGCCGTCACGCAGTATTTT
CDR3 protein: CATSLLAGGSAVTQYF

V gene: TRBV7-9
D gene: NA
J gene: TRBJ2-3
clone size: once
CDR3 DNA: TGTGCCAGCAGGTTCGGAGATACGCAGTATTTT
CDR3 protein: CASRFGDTQYF